The T cell receptor beta chain described here comes from a study of beta chain features in type 1 diabetes. Study results and caveats: Shorter TCRB CDR3s, moderately but significantly so, marked every one of the four CD4+ subsets in Type 1 diabetes patients. In type 1 diabetes patients, VDJ junctions had fewer insertions; deletions at these junctions were more frequent. Patients' naive, central memory and Treg TCRB repertoires seemed closer to one another than those of healthy donors.

The CDR3 sequence is 10 residues long. Looked up from germline, CDR1 is DFQATT and CDR2 is SNEGSKA (reference sequence). V lost 4 bases to trimming and J lost 8 bases, with 8 bases between them. About this clone: Its antigen is not identified.

TCRB transcripts that were expressed got sequenced, as all of the isolated RNA had been reverse transcribed. The repertoire was sequenced with immunoSEQ multiplex PCR; TCRdb's copy has only in-frame clones and lacks some. This sample carries 630,000 or so clones, about 14% of them seen once, and the ten largest clones take 0.035% to 0.045%. Via CD45RO/CCR7/CD25/CD127/CD95/CD27, cells of the CD4+ naive, central memory, regulatory and stem cell-like memory subsets were sorted. The chain is built from TRBV20-1 and TRBJ1-2; D gene ambiguous. The sequenced sample consisted of naive CD4+ T cells from blood. The receptor was isolated from a man aged 18 to 30 with type 1 diabetes. The CDR3 sequence: CSANEGGYTF. The CDR3 bases are TGCAGTGCTAATGAAGGGGGCTACACCTTC.